The clone carrying this TCR beta chain has only a few counts. PCR primers comprised 60 Vbeta and 13 Jbeta primers. Repertoires were generated with immunoSEQ multiplex PCR, while TCRdb's copy carries only in-frame clones and drops some. The sample includes 70,000 to 85,000 clones, about 64% of them seen just once. The data stem from a study of cytomegalovirus exposure and HLA in healthy donors. The V gene's germline CDR1 is MDHEN and CDR2 SYDVKM. Trimming removed 8 bases from V and 8 bases from J, with 25 bases in between. The CDR3 has 16 residues. The source is a man younger than 40 in good health and CMV-seropositive. The chain links TRBV28 to TRBJ2-1, with D possibly TRBD2 on 7 matching bases. The sample taken for sequencing was PBMCs. CDR3 sequence: CASRLQGRGQRDEQFF. The CDR3 region has the DNA TGTGCCAGCCGCCTCCAGGGGCGGGGGCAGCGGGATGAGCAGTTCTTC.